This T cell receptor beta chain was identified during a study of Ad26.COV2.S vaccination and SARS-CoV-2 variants. Points on this clone: The antigen remains undetermined. This sample also contains other DNA sequences that code for the same CDR3.

Specified treatment: some 19 received Ad26.COV2.S at low or high dose, single or two shots; about 5 received placebo; per-sample allocation not given. Specimen acquisition occurred on day 63 following the initial vaccine or placebo injection. The table came from immunoSEQ multiplex PCR; TCRdb's copy has only in-frame clones and leaves some out. The table includes 350,000 to 550,000 clones, roughly 89% detected once. General study points: Across vaccine and placebo recipients, the breadth of non-spike TCRs was similar. Spike-specific TCR breadth ran higher among vaccine recipients than placebo recipients. Reportedly, spike-specific CD8+ and CD4+ T cell responses achieved substantial breadth once vaccination had taken place.

The TCR originated in a person between 18 and 60 years old who received the Ad26.COV2.S COVID-19 vaccine or a placebo. Sample: peripheral blood, taken in a trial of Ad26.COV2.S vaccine versus placebo.

Here the CDR3 reads CASSPQGQGNTEAFF. The CDR3, as DNA: TGTGCCAGCTCACCACAGGGGCAGGGGAACACTGAAGCTTTCTTT. V is TRBV18 and J is TRBJ1-1; weak D call: TRBD1 (5 bases). This CDR3 contains 15 residues. Germline assignment: CDR1 KGHSH and CDR2 LQKENI. V dropped 1 base and J dropped 1 base, with 10 bases sitting between them. The variable domain in full, with the rest retrieved from reference TRBV18 and TRBJ1-1, is NAGVMQNPRHLVRRRGQEARLRCSPMKGHSHVYWYRQLPEEGLKFMVYLQKENIIDESGMPKERFSAEFPKEGPSILRIQQVVRGDSAAYFCASSPQGQGNTEAFFGQGTRLTVV.